The rows below give T cell receptor beta chains drawn from one sample of a study of beta chain features in type 1 diabetes. The data were produced by immunoSEQ multiplex PCR, yet TCRdb's version contains in-frame clones alone and is incomplete. The table has some 63,000 clones, almost 50% seen once; the top ten hold 0.65% to 0.9%. Material for sequencing was central memory CD4+ T cells from blood. The receptor set was obtained from a man younger than 40 with type 1 diabetes. Each CDR3 is given with its conserved first and last residue. The D gene is left open where the match is weak. Expanded clones get a size class; other rows say once, few or many, or leave the size out.

- TRBJ2-2 TRBV5-1 TRBD2 CASSLPGGNTGELFF TGCGCCAGCAGCTTGCCGGGAGGGAACACCGGGGAGCTGTTTTTT
- TRBJ1-5 TRBV5-8 TRBD1 CASSLERQGGSSQPQHF TGTGCCAGCAGCTTGGAACGGCAGGGGGGCTCGAGTCAGCCCCAGCATTTT
- TRBJ2-1 TRBV5-1 TRBD2 CASRLLAGNNEQFF TGCGCCAGCAGACTACTAGCGGGTAACAATGAGCAGTTCTTC
- TRBJ2-5 TRBV7-6 TRBD1 CASSRTGVETQYF TGTGCCAGCAGCCGGACAGGGGTAGAGACCCAGTACTTC
few TRBJ2-1 TRBV7-9 TRBD2 CASSLGLAGSNEQFF TGTGCCAGCAGCCTGGGACTAGCGGGAAGCAATGAGCAGTTCTTC
- TRBJ1-1 TRBV9 - CASSVEHDTEAFF TGTGCCAGCAGCGTAGAACACGACACTGAAGCTTTCTTT
- TRBJ1-3 TRBV11-3 TRBD1 CASSLGQHPGNTIYF TGTGCCAGCAGCCTGGGACAGCACCCTGGAAACACCATATATTTT
few TRBJ2-5 TRBV4-2 - CASSQVGQQETQYF TGTGCCAGCAGCCAAGTTGGACAGCAAGAGACCCAGTACTTC
few TRBJ2-1 TRBV7-9 - CASSLQNTYNEQFF TGTGCCAGCAGCTTACAGAATACCTACAATGAGCAGTTCTTC
- TRBJ2-7 TRBV4-2 TRBD1 CASSHDRGPYEQYF TGTGCCAGCAGCCACGACAGGGGGCCCTACGAGCAGTACTTC
- TRBJ2-7 TRBV18 - CASSPDSSEQYF TGTGCCAGCTCACCAGACTCTAGCGAGCAGTACTTC
- TRBJ2-1 TRBV2 TRBD1 CASTRTGSNEQFF TGTGCCAGCACAAGGACAGGGTCCAATGAGCAGTTCTTC
- TRBJ2-5 TRBV30 - CASDTSSQTQYF TGTGCCTCGGACACGTCGAGCCAGACCCAGTACTTC
- TRBJ2-1 TRBV18 - CASSPPTGAVNEQFF TGTGCCAGCTCACCACCGACGGGAGCGGTCAATGAGCAGTTCTTC
- TRBJ2-7 TRBV6-5 - CASMGLIGAYEQYF TGTGCCAGCATGGGGCTCATAGGGGCCTACGAGCAGTACTTC
- TRBJ2-7 TRBV5-6 TRBD2 CASRAGLAGAYEQYF TGTGCCAGCAGGGCGGGACTAGCGGGAGCATACGAGCAGTACTTC
- TRBJ1-1 TRBV29-1 TRBD1 CSARTGRYTEAFF TGCAGCGCCCGGACAGGGCGATACACTGAAGCTTTCTTT
- TRBJ1-1 TRBV18 - CASSPRVGDTEAFF TGTGCCAGCTCACCAAGGGTCGGGGACACTGAAGCTTTCTTT
- TRBJ1-5 TRBV4-2 - CASSEAEAGGQPQHF TGTGCCAGCAGCGAAGCGGAGGCGGGAGGACAGCCCCAGCATTTT
- TRBJ2-7 TRBV6-1 - CASTLSYEQYF TGTGCCAGCACTCTTTCCTACGAGCAGTACTTC
- TRBJ1-4 TRBV7-2 - CASTLRATNEKLFF TGTGCCAGCACCCTGCGAGCAACTAATGAAAAACTGTTTTTT
few TRBJ2-1 TRBV9 - CASSAGLTNEQFF TGTGCCAGCAGCGCCGGACTTACCAATGAGCAGTTCTTC
- TRBJ2-7 TRBV7-2 - CASSLVGGQYF TGTGCCAGCAGCTTAGTAGGGGGGCAGTACTTC
- TRBJ2-7 TRBV30 - CAWFPGHHTTYEQYF TGTGCCTGGTTCCCGGGACACCACACCACCTACGAGCAGTACTTC
few TRBJ1-1 TRBV2 - CASSGRDMKNTEAFF TGTGCCAGCAGTGGTCGGGACATGAAGAACACTGAAGCTTTCTTT
- TRBJ1-1 TRBV11-2 - CASTRQMNTEAFF TGTGCCAGCACTAGACAGATGAACACTGAAGCTTTCTTT
- TRBJ2-7 TRBV5-8 - CASSSPHGGEQYF TGTGCCAGCAGCTCCCCACACGGCGGCGAGCAGTACTTC
- TRBJ1-4 TRBV25-1 TRBD1 CASSDVADREGKLFF TGTGCCAGCAGTGATGTGGCGGACAGGGAGGGAAAACTGTTTTTT
few TRBJ1-6 TRBV30 TRBD1 CAWSRGTGVNSPLHF TGTGCCTGGAGTCGGGGGACAGGAGTCAATTCACCCCTCCACTTT
- TRBJ2-3 TRBV6-1 TRBD2 CASRGTSWDTQYF TGTGCCAGCAGGGGGACTAGCTGGGATACGCAGTATTTT
few TRBJ2-7 TRBV18 - CASSPRAQEAYEQYF TGTGCCAGCTCACCGAGGGCCCAGGAGGCCTACGAGCAGTACTTC
- TRBJ2-5 TRBV10-3 TRBD1 CATTEGTDQETQYF TGTGCCACCACCGAGGGGACAGACCAAGAGACCCAGTACTTC
- TRBJ2-1 TRBV5-5 - CASSLGQSYNEQFF TGTGCCAGCAGCCTCGGACAGTCTTACAATGAGCAGTTCTTC
few TRBJ2-2 TRBV7-9 - CASSLDRATGELFF TGTGCCAGCAGCTTAGACAGGGCCACCGGGGAGCTGTTTTTT
- TRBJ2-3 TRBV29-1 - CSVDTPGRPDTQYF TGCAGCGTTGATACCCCAGGCAGACCGGATACGCAGTATTTT
once TRBJ1-2 TRBV18 TRBD1 CASSADRVNYGYTF TGTGCCAGCTCAGCGGACAGGGTAAACTATGGCTACACCTTC
- TRBJ2-1 TRBV2 - CASTSGETANNEQFF TGTGCCAGCACCTCGGGGGAAACAGCCAACAATGAGCAGTTCTTC
few TRBJ2-1 TRBV12-5 TRBD1 CASGYWTGGASEQFF TGTGCTAGTGGATACTGGACAGGGGGGGCGAGTGAGCAGTTCTTC
few TRBJ1-5 TRBV18 - CASSPGGPGQPQHF TGTGCCAGCTCACCCGGGGGGCCAGGTCAGCCCCAGCATTTT
- TRBJ2-1 TRBV7-2 TRBD2 CASSLGTNNNEQFF TGTGCCAGCAGCTTGGGGACTAACAACAATGAGCAGTTCTTC
- TRBJ1-4 TRBV18 - CASSPGGSPGEKLFF TGTGCCAGCTCACCGGGGGGGAGCCCAGGCGAAAAACTGTTTTTT
many TRBJ2-2 TRBV29-1 TRBD1 CSVGSSSGQGSGELFF TGCAGCGTCGGGAGTTCTTCGGGACAGGGTTCCGGGGAGCTGTTTTTT
- TRBJ2-3 TRBV18 TRBD2 CASSPGLAGPADTQYF TGTGCCAGCTCACCTGGACTAGCGGGACCCGCAGATACGCAGTATTTT
- TRBJ1-2 TRBV2 TRBD1 CASGDSVLYGYTF TGTGCCAGCGGGGACAGCGTGCTCTATGGCTACACCTTC
few TRBJ2-3 TRBV5-1 TRBD2 CASSVGLAAYSTDTQYF TGCGCCAGCAGCGTTGGACTAGCGGCTTATAGCACAGATACGCAGTATTTT
few TRBJ1-5 TRBV5-6 - CASSSGQPQHF TGTGCCAGCAGCTCGGGGCAGCCCCAGCATTTT
- TRBJ1-2 TRBV5-4 - CASTLGGDGVNYGYTF TGTGCCAGCACCCTGGGGGGGGACGGGGTTAACTATGGCTACACCTTC
few TRBJ2-1 TRBV19 - CASSELVENEQFF TGTGCCAGTAGTGAACTGGTAGAAAATGAGCAGTTCTTC
- TRBJ2-7 TRBV10-3 TRBD2 CAIRGDYRKDDEQYF TGTGCCATCAGGGGGGACTACCGAAAGGACGACGAGCAGTACTTC
once TRBJ2-2 TRBV6-6 TRBD2 CASLVVAGNTGELFF TGTGCCAGCCTGGTCGTAGCGGGGAACACCGGGGAGCTGTTTTTT
few TRBJ1-6 TRBV10-2 - CASSEFHPIYNSPLHF TGCGCCAGCAGTGAGTTTCACCCTATTTATAATTCACCCCTCCACTTT
- TRBJ2-4 TRBV7-9 - CASIPLRTGENIQYF TGTGCCAGCATCCCACTGCGGACTGGGGAAAACATTCAGTACTTC
- TRBJ1-1 TRBV2 - CASSVEGDPNTEAFF TGTGCCAGCAGTGTTGAGGGGGATCCGAACACTGAAGCTTTCTTT
- TRBJ2-3 TRBV5-1 - CASRGGVSTDTQYF TGCGCCAGCCGAGGGGGGGTTAGCACAGATACGCAGTATTTT